A single sample is the source of the 9 T cell receptor beta chains below, sequenced in a study of human T cells and chemical hapten exposure. MiXCR, applied by TCRdb to the RACE reads, yields one record per CDR3 protein. The profile shows 150,000 to 200,000 distinct CDR3 sequences, 20% to 25% of them singletons. This sample's time point: patch test 1, 2 weeks after DPC sensitization. Treatment reported: therapeutic diphenylcyclopropenone sensitization with weekly scalp DPC. The sequenced sample was whole blood, obtained in connection with sensitization to the hapten diphenylcyclopropenone (DPC). All receptors come from a woman in her 50s with alopecia areata. Some clones in this sample may be carry-over from other donors' samples.

The chain is built from TRBV29-1 and TRBJ2-7; 7 nucleotides match TRBD2. Trimming cost V 4 bases and J 7 bases; bases outside gene matches: 13. CDR3 length: 14 residues. Germline loops: CDR1 SQVTM, CDR2 ANQGSEA. The DNA for the CDR3 is TGCAGCGTTGGGTCCGGTTGGCGGGGGAGTGAGCAGTACTTC. It encodes CSVGSGWRGSEQYF.

J is TRBJ1-1 and V is TRBV19; unclear D gene. The CDR3 is 14 amino acids. The germline V and J ends were trimmed by 5 bases and 1 base, with 11 bases remaining between them. CDR1 is LNHDA and CDR2 is SQIVND in the germline V gene (reference sequence). The CDR3 DNA sequence: TGTGCCAGTAGTTTCCCAGGACGGAACACTGAAGCTTTCTTT. Its protein is CASSFPGRNTEAFF.

This rearrangement joins TRBV7-8 to TRBJ2-4, with D unresolved. This CDR3 is built from 14 residues. Trimming removed 3 bases at V and 7 bases at J, with 13 bases between. From germline, CDR1 is SGHVS and CDR2 FQNEAQ. The CDR3 loop reads CASSFNSAGNIQYF. CDR3 DNA: TGTGCCAGCAGCTTTAATTCAGCCGGGAACATTCAGTACTTC.

The gene calls are TRBV3-1 and TRBJ2-3; 10 bases map to TRBD2. With V trimmed by 4 bases and J by 0 bases, 10 bases remained unmatched. The CDR3 has 18 amino acids. CDR1 and CDR2 (germline): LGHDT, YNNKEL (reference sequence). CDR3 nucleotides: TGTGCCAGCAGCCCACCCCTAGCGGGAGATCTAAGCACAGATACGCAGTATTTT. Its translation: CASSPPLAGDLSTDTQYF.

V usage is TRBV10-2 and J usage is TRBJ1-1; the match to TRBD1 covers 7 bases. The trim removed 9 bases at V and 0 bases at J, leaving 4 bases unmatched. Germline V CDR1 and CDR2: WSHSY, SAAADI. The CDR3 runs 13 residues. CDR3 protein: CASRQGMNTEAFF. The CDR3 DNA follows: TGCGCCAGTCGACAGGGAATGAACACTGAAGCTTTCTTT.

In its sample, this clonotype was seen a few times. The V and J genes are TRBV10-3 and TRBJ2-1; no clear D. Deletions cut 9 bases from V and 7 bases from J, with 13 bases between. Germline values: CDR1 ENHRY, CDR2 SYGVKD. The CDR3 runs 12 residues. CDR3 sequence (DNA): TGTGCCATATCGAGTGGGCTAAATGAGCAGTTCTTC. Translating it yields CAISSGLNEQFF.

V is TRBV7-2 and J is TRBJ2-1; no definite D call. V lost 0 bases and J lost 6, with 15 bases in between. This CDR3 contains 16 residues. Germline CDR1 SGHTA, CDR2 FQGNSA. The CDR3 coding sequence is TGTGCCAGCAGCTTAGCGCACCCCTCGGAAGGCAATGAGCAGTTCTTC. Protein: CASSLAHPSEGNEQFF.

This clonotype was picked up a small number of times. J is TRBJ2-5 and V is TRBV12-3 or TRBV12-4; D perhaps matches TRBD2 (5 bases). The CDR3 extends over 17 amino acids. Trimming pared 1 base from V and 4 bases from J, leaving 19 bases between. The chain's CDR3 is CASSLEVGEAPRETQYF. CDR3 in DNA: TGTGCCAGCAGTTTAGAGGTGGGAGAAGCCCCTCGAGAGACCCAGTACTTC.

V usage is TRBV12-3 or TRBV12-4 and J usage is TRBJ1-5; TRBD1 agrees at 10 bases. This CDR3 is 14 amino acids long. With V trimmed by 6 bases and J by 8 bases, 7 bases remained unmatched. The CDR3 DNA sequence: TGTGCCAGCAGAGGGACAGGGGAAGGCGAGCCCCAGCATTTT. Amino acids: CASRGTGEGEPQHF.